This is a list of T cell receptor beta chains from one sample in a study of T cells in Graves' hyperthyroidism and ophthalmopathy. Each CDR3 protein gets one entry after TCRdb re-called the multiplex PCR reads with MiXCR. The table records around 250,000 distinct CDR3 sequences, less than 15% of them present only once. Sequencing used blood. These receptors were taken from a woman between 35 and 50 years old with Graves' hyperthyroidism that later progressed to Graves' ophthalmopathy. The CDR3 runs from the conserved cysteine through the conserved F or W. Fields, in order: CDR3 protein, CDR3 DNA, J gene, clone size, V gene, D gene. A D gene is named only where the DNA matches it firmly. Part of the rows lack a size; the others show once, few, many or a class for expanded clones.

CASRFSGGAGAFF	TGTGCCAGCAGGTTCTCCGGGGGCGCAGGAGCTTTCTTT	TRBJ1-1	few	TRBV6-1	NA
CASGSFMGLAGRGEQFF	TGTGCCAGCGGCTCCTTTATGGGACTAGCGGGGAGGGGCGAGCAGTTCTTC	TRBJ2-1	many	TRBV6-1	TRBD2
CASSELGERGNEQFF	TGCGCCAGCAGTGAATTAGGGGAGAGGGGGAATGAGCAGTTCTTC	TRBJ2-1	many	TRBV10-1	NA
CSPRGGVGETQYF	TGCAGTCCGAGGGGGGGGGTAGGAGAGACCCAGTACTTC	TRBJ2-5	NA	TRBV20-1	NA
CATSDPRRRGPKETQYF	TGTGCCACCAGTGATCCTCGCCGGAGGGGCCCAAAAGAGACCCAGTACTTC	TRBJ2-5	many	TRBV24-1	NA
CASSSMSTDTQYF	TGTGCCAGCTCATCCATGAGCACAGATACGCAGTATTTT	TRBJ2-3	many	TRBV18	NA
CASSLPGQVSGAQFF	TGCGCCAGCAGCCTCCCGGGACAGGTGAGCGGTGCGCAGTTCTTC	TRBJ2-1	NA	TRBV4-1	TRBD1
CASSPDRGNIQYF	TGTGCCAGCTCGCCGGACAGGGGGAACATTCAGTACTTC	TRBJ2-4	many	TRBV18	TRBD1
CASSLLAPRGVWAGELFF	TGTGCCAGCAGTCTCCTCGCTCCTAGGGGAGTTTGGGCCGGGGAGCTGTTTTTT	TRBJ2-2	NA	TRBV27	NA
CASSDSLAKDLEQYF	TGTGCCAGCAGCGACTCGCTAGCGAAGGATCTCGAGCAGTACTTC	TRBJ2-7	many	TRBV7-9	NA
CATSLSGSYNEQFF	TGTGCCACATCGCTCAGCGGGAGCTACAATGAGCAGTTCTTC	TRBJ2-1	few	TRBV19	TRBD2
CASSYSAPQGTVYEQYF	TGTGCCAGCAGTTACTCGGCCCCCCAGGGAACAGTCTACGAGCAGTACTTC	TRBJ2-7	few	TRBV6-2/TRBV6-3	NA
CASSRTLWAGGNQPQHF	TGTGCCAGCAGCCGAACTCTCTGGGCAGGGGGCAATCAGCCCCAGCATTTT	TRBJ1-5	NA	TRBV3-1	NA
CASSLGFERDGETQYF	TGCGCCAGCAGCTTGGGATTTGAGCGGGATGGGGAGACCCAGTACTTC	TRBJ2-5	few	TRBV5-1	TRBD2
CASSIRGERWEQFF	TGTGCCAGTAGTATCCGAGGGGAGCGATGGGAGCAGTTCTTC	TRBJ2-1	NA	TRBV19	NA
CASRPTSSSGANVLTF	TGCGCCAGCAGGCCTACATCGTCCTCTGGGGCCAACGTCCTGACTTTC	TRBJ2-6	NA	TRBV5-1	NA
CASSLGWTSGAGHEQYF	TGCGCCAGCAGCTTGGGATGGACTAGCGGGGCCGGCCACGAGCAGTACTTC	TRBJ2-7	few	TRBV5-1	TRBD2
CASSQPKGQLKPRDTEAFF	TGCGCCAGCAGCCAACCGAAGGGACAGTTAAAACCGAGGGACACTGAAGCTTTCTTT	TRBJ1-1	NA	TRBV11-1	TRBD1
CASSGWGETQYF	TGTGCCAGCAGCGGTTGGGGGGAGACCCAGTACTTC	TRBJ2-5	NA	TRBV6-2/TRBV6-3	NA
CASSSGTTHNEQFF	TGTGCCAGCAGTTCCGGGACAACCCACAATGAGCAGTTCTTC	TRBJ2-1	many	TRBV28	NA
CASSLRGQGEKLFF	TGTGCCAGCAGTTTAAGGGGGCAGGGTGAAAAACTGTTTTTT	TRBJ1-4	many	TRBV28	TRBD1
CASSLHGTGIYEQYF	TGTGCCAGCAGCTTGCACGGGACAGGGATATACGAGCAGTACTTC	TRBJ2-7	NA	TRBV11-2	TRBD1
CASSLGSPRQGAKPQHF	TGTGCCAGCAGTTTGGGGTCCCCACGACAGGGGGCAAAGCCCCAGCATTTT	TRBJ1-5	many	TRBV12-3/TRBV12-4	TRBD1
CASSRRGGDYGYTF	TGTGCCAGCAGCCGACGTGGGGGGGACTATGGCTACACCTTC	TRBJ1-2	once	TRBV5-5	NA
CASSDSNQPQHF	TGTGCCAGCAGTGACAGCAATCAGCCCCAGCATTTT	TRBJ1-5	NA	TRBV27	NA
CASSPPADRPNTGELFF	TGTGCCAGCAGCCCCCCCGCTGACAGACCGAACACCGGGGAGCTGTTTTTT	TRBJ2-2	many	TRBV12-3/TRBV12-4	NA
CASSSGLAGGLDTQYF	TGTGCCAGCAGCTCAGGACTAGCGGGAGGGCTAGACACGCAGTATTTT	TRBJ2-3	many	TRBV11-3	TRBD2
CASRELVFNEQFF	TGTGCCAGCAGAGAACTAGTGTTCAATGAGCAGTTCTTC	TRBJ2-1	many	TRBV6-2/TRBV6-3	NA
CASSLDRNQPQHF	TGTGCCAGCAGCCTCGACAGAAATCAGCCCCAGCATTTT	TRBJ1-5	many	TRBV7-6	NA
CASSPAGLAGDEQFF	TGTGCCAGCAGCCCGGCGGGACTAGCGGGGGATGAGCAGTTCTTC	TRBJ2-1	many	TRBV11-3	TRBD2
CASNLTPGHPTDTQYF	TGTGCCAGCAATCTTACCCCCGGACACCCGACAGATACGCAGTATTTT	TRBJ2-3	NA	TRBV6-1	NA
CASSFWRDSSTDTQYF	TGTGCCAGCAGCTTCTGGCGGGACTCTAGCACAGATACGCAGTATTTT	TRBJ2-3	few	TRBV7-9	NA
CSAKVNRDTEAFF	TGCAGTGCTAAAGTAAACAGGGACACTGAAGCTTTCTTT	TRBJ1-1	many	TRBV20-1	NA
CASSFQVSGTDTQYF	TGTGCCAGCAGTTTCCAGGTTAGCGGTACAGATACGCAGTATTTT	TRBJ2-3	many	TRBV27	NA
CVSGTSGRTETQYF	TGTGTCAGCGGGACTAGCGGGAGAACGGAGACCCAGTACTTC	TRBJ2-5	few	TRBV9	TRBD2
CASRLLLSLAKWWAGELFF	TGTGCCAGCAGGCTACTCTTGTCACTAGCGAAGTGGTGGGCCGGGGAGCTGTTTTTT	TRBJ2-2	many	TRBV12-3/TRBV12-4	TRBD2
CASSLVAGGKNQPQHF	TGCGCCAGCAGCTTGGTAGCAGGGGGTAAGAATCAGCCCCAGCATTTT	TRBJ1-5	many	TRBV5-1	TRBD1
CASSLFTGNEQYF	TGTGCCAGCAGTTTATTCACAGGGAACGAGCAGTACTTC	TRBJ2-7	many	TRBV27	NA
CSARGAKGTQYF	TGCAGTGCTAGGGGCGCTAAGGGTACGCAGTATTTT	TRBJ2-3	NA	TRBV20-1	NA
CASNDGTSDTYEQYF	TGTGCCAGCAACGACGGGACTAGCGACACCTACGAGCAGTACTTC	TRBJ2-7	once	TRBV2	TRBD2
CASSLLGSLYSYTF	TGTGCCAGCAGTTTACTAGGGAGCCTATATAGCTACACCTTC	TRBJ1-2	many	TRBV12-3/TRBV12-4	NA
CSARKTTGSEQFF	TGCAGTGCTAGGAAAACCACAGGGAGTGAGCAGTTCTTC	TRBJ2-1	many	TRBV20-1	NA
CASRAPRENLGELFF	TGTGCCAGCAGAGCCCCGCGGGAGAATCTCGGGGAGCTGTTTTTT	TRBJ2-2	many	TRBV28	TRBD2
CASSPFRPIPGLDPGSDEQYF	TGTGCCAGCAGTCCCTTCCGGCCGATCCCGGGACTAGACCCTGGGAGCGACGAGCAGTACTTC	TRBJ2-7	many	TRBV28	TRBD2
CASRSIKGAGTEAFF	TGTGCCAGCAGGTCAATAAAGGGGGCCGGCACTGAAGCTTTCTTT	TRBJ1-1	many	TRBV6-1	TRBD1
CASSPGSPLHF	TGTGCCAGCAGTCCTGGTTCACCCCTCCACTTT	TRBJ1-6	few	TRBV6-1	NA
CASRGVVRDTQYF	TGTGCCAGCAGGGGAGTTGTTCGGGATACGCAGTATTTT	TRBJ2-3	NA	TRBV11-2	NA
CAWSVRGSYNEQFF	TGTGCCTGGAGTGTACGGGGCTCCTACAATGAGCAGTTCTTC	TRBJ2-1	many	TRBV30	NA
CATSDLRRDKRDQETQYF	TGTGCCACCAGTGATTTGCGCCGGGACAAAAGAGATCAAGAGACCCAGTACTTC	TRBJ2-5	many	TRBV24-1	NA
CSARLLKSSNSEQFF	TGCAGTGCTAGGCTATTAAAGTCCTCCAATAGTGAGCAGTTCTTC	TRBJ2-1	NA	TRBV20-1	NA
CATSRAAGTGGYTGELFF	TGTGCCACCAGCAGGGCTGCCGGGACAGGAGGGTATACCGGGGAGCTGTTTTTT	TRBJ2-2	many	TRBV15	TRBD1
CATSGPADTQYF	TGTGCCACCTCCGGTCCGGCAGATACGCAGTATTTT	TRBJ2-3	few	TRBV24-1	NA
CASSQASGRLEYQETQYF	TGTGCCAGCAGCCAAGCTAGCGGGAGGCTCGAGTACCAAGAGACCCAGTACTTC	TRBJ2-5	many	TRBV16	TRBD2
CSASPGAGENYEQYF	TGCAGTGCTTCTCCGGGGGCGGGCGAAAACTACGAGCAGTACTTC	TRBJ2-7	many	TRBV20-1	NA
CASSSTRNTIYF	TGTGCCAGCAGCTCCACTAGAAACACCATATATTTT	TRBJ1-3	many	TRBV11-2	NA
CASSFGTSGRGEQFF	TGTGCCAGCAGTTTCGGGACTAGCGGGAGGGGGGAGCAGTTCTTC	TRBJ2-1	many	TRBV28	TRBD2